The 20 T cell receptor beta chains listed next were all sequenced from one sample in a study of blood T cell repertoires in COVID-19. Some clones are missing from TCRdb's copy, which holds only in-frame ones; the method was immunoSEQ multiplex PCR. The table records about 200,000 clones, 84% of them present only once. The sample taken for sequencing was peripheral blood. These receptors all come from a woman over 75 with COVID-19, enrolled during active disease.

The chain recombines TRBV28 with TRBJ1-2, with unresolved D. Germline-derived CDR1 and CDR2 are MDHEN and SYDVKM. Trimming cost V 6 bases and J 3 bases, with 17 bases left between them. The length of the CDR3 is 15 residues. The CDR3 sequence: CASSPQARQDYGYTF. CDR3 sequence (DNA): TGTGCCAGCAGCCCTCAGGCACGACAAGACTATGGCTACACCTTC.

This clone was counted a few times. The chain joins TRBV24-1 to TRBJ2-3; TRBD2 aligns across 10 bases. Germline CDR1 KGHDR, CDR2 SFDVKD. Germline trimming cut 4 bases from V and 4 bases from J; bases unmatched to any gene: 10. This CDR3 is built from 17 residues. The CDR3 sequence: CATSDPQREGRPDTQYF. CDR3 nucleotide sequence: TGTGCCACCAGTGACCCTCAGCGGGAGGGCCGGCCAGATACGCAGTATTTT.

This chain connects TRBV6-4 to TRBJ2-7; 9 bases fit TRBD1. Unmatched junction bases numbered 15, after V lost 1 base and J lost 5 bases. Per germline, CDR1 MRHNA and CDR2 SNTAGT. CDR3 length: 18 amino acids. CDR3 sequence reads: CASSDWSRDRAQVDEQYF. CDR3 bases: TGTGCCAGCAGTGACTGGAGCCGGGACAGGGCACAGGTCGACGAGCAGTACTTC.

V and J are TRBV7-9 and TRBJ1-2; D might be TRBD1 (5 bases). The CDR3 contains 14 residues. Deletions cut 7 bases from V and 5 bases from J, with 17 bases between. Germline V gene sequence: CDR1 SEHNR, CDR2 FQNEAQ (reference sequence). CDR3 sequence: CASTTGGVRYGYTF. The CDR3 nucleotides are TGTGCCAGCACCACGGGGGGGGTTCGATATGGCTACACCTTC.

V gene TRBV11-2 combines with J gene TRBJ1-1; D not certain. The CDR3 consists of 14 residues. Trimming removed 1 base from V and 1 base from J, with 7 bases in between. From germline, CDR1 is SGHAT and CDR2 FQNNGV. CDR3 in amino acids: CASSLAPENTEAFF. CDR3 nucleotides: TGTGCCAGCAGCTTAGCGCCAGAGAACACTGAAGCTTTCTTT.

The chain employs TRBV3-1 (or the pseudogene TRBV3-2) and TRBJ1-2; tentatively, D is TRBD1 (6 bases). This CDR3 region has 14 residues. V was trimmed by 4 bases and J by 4 bases, leaving 13 bases between them. Germline assignment: CDR1 LGHDT and CDR2 YNNKEL (reference sequence). Here the CDR3 DNA reads TGTGCCAGCAGCCCCGCCGGGGGGCCCTATGGCTACACCTTC. Protein: CASSPAGGPYGYTF.

The rearrangement links TRBV7-2 to TRBJ1-5, with D uncertain. Germline-derived CDR1 and CDR2 are SGHTA and FQGNSA. This CDR3 is 14 amino acids long. V lost 6 bases and J 3 bases, leaving 12 bases between the germline ends. The CDR3 loop is CASSHSGSNQPQHF. CDR3 sequence (DNA): TGTGCCAGCAGTCACTCAGGTTCCAATCAGCCCCAGCATTTT.

This clone was seen once. The chain couples TRBV4-2 to TRBJ1-5, with TRBD1 matching 7 bases. Trimming at V came to 0 bases and at J to 5 bases, leaving 4 bases not matched to a gene. Germline V gene sequence: CDR1 LGHNA, CDR2 YNFKEQ. The length of the CDR3 is 15 residues. The CDR3 reads CASSQERQGDQPQHF. The CDR3 DNA reads as TGTGCCAGCAGCCAAGAACGACAGGGAGATCAGCCCCAGCATTTT.

The chain has TRBV29-1 and TRBJ1-4; maybe TRBD1 (5 bases). The CDR3 spans 15 residues. Trimming removed 4 bases from V and 6 bases from J, with 18 bases in between. Germline CDR1 SQVTM, CDR2 ANQGSEA. The CDR3 loop is CSVVGGTAGHEKLFF. The CDR3 region has the DNA TGCAGCGTTGTCGGGGGAACAGCAGGCCATGAAAAACTGTTTTTT.

The J gene is TRBJ2-1, the V gene TRBV5-1, with 8 nucleotides matching TRBD2. With V trimmed by 3 bases and J by 8 bases, 13 bases remained unmatched. The germline V gene has CDR1 SGHRS and CDR2 YFSETQ. The CDR3 totals 16 residues. The CDR3 bases are TGCGCCAGCAGCTGGAGTGGGGCGGGAGGACGGGATGAGCAGTTCTTC. This gives the protein CASSWSGAGGRDEQFF.

This rearrangement joins TRBV9 to TRBJ1-6; TRBD1 aligns across 7 bases. The CDR3 runs to 14 residues. Trimming took 2 bases from V and 8 from J; bases not matched to a gene: 4. Germline V CDR1 and CDR2: SGDLS, YYNGEE. The chain's CDR3 is CASSVNDRDSPLHF. The CDR3 bases are TGTGCCAGCAGCGTGAACGACAGGGATTCACCCCTCCACTTT.

The V call is TRBV13, the J call TRBJ1-6, with D possibly being TRBD1 (5 bases). CDR3 length: 15 residues. The V end lost 4 bases, the J end lost 8 bases, and 15 bases lay between the germline ends. Germline V gene lookup returns CDR1 PRHDT and CDR2 FYEKMQ (reference sequence). The CDR3 reads CASSWPRGLDSPLHF. For the CDR3, the DNA is TGTGCCAGCAGCTGGCCGCGGGGCCTCGATTCACCCCTCCACTTT.

This clone was seen just once. The chain couples TRBV3-1 (or the pseudogene TRBV3-2) to TRBJ1-1, with D uncertain. Germline CDR1 and CDR2: LGHDT and YNNKEL (reference sequence). The V and J ends lost 6 bases and 0 bases respectively, with 8 bases between them. CDR3 size: 13 residues. CDR3 amino acids: CASSTIMNTEAFF. The CDR3 coding sequence is TGTGCCAGCAGTACAATAATGAACACTGAAGCTTTCTTT.

J is TRBJ1-5 and V is TRBV6-5; the D gene is possibly TRBD1 (6 bases). The CDR3 loop spans 14 amino acids. The V gene's germline CDR1 is MNHEY and CDR2 SVGAGI. V was trimmed by 6 bases and J by 8 bases, leaving 17 bases between them. The CDR3, as DNA: TGTGCCAGCAGAGCCGGGACAACGGGTGAGCCCCAGCATTTT. This translates into CASRAGTTGEPQHF.

This chain uses TRBV3-1 (or the pseudogene TRBV3-2) with TRBJ2-7; a possible D gene is TRBD2 (6 bases). CDR1 LGHDT and CDR2 YNNKEL come from the germline V gene (reference sequence). CDR3 length: 15 residues. Trimming took off 5 bases at V and 2 bases at J, with 16 bases between the two ends. The CDR3 nucleotides are TGTGCCAGCAGCGGAGGGCGGCAGCGTACCTACGAGCAGTACTTC. It specifies CASSGGRQRTYEQYF.

The chain joins TRBV10-3 to TRBJ1-2; TRBD1 matches 9 bases. After removal of 0 bases from V and 8 bases from J, the junction contained 10 bases not matched to a gene. The CDR3 has 16 amino acids. Germline loops: CDR1 ENHRY, CDR2 SYGVKD. In DNA form, the CDR3 reads TGTGCCATCAGTGAGTCCCTCGGACAGGGGATTGGAGGCTACACCTTC. This sequence encodes CAISESLGQGIGGYTF.

This CDR3 is CASSSTVNSPLHF. CDR3 in DNA: TGCGCCAGCAGTTCGACAGTAAATTCACCCCTCCACTTT. The V gene is TRBV5-1, the J gene TRBJ1-6, with a tentative D call TRBD1 (5 bases). The CDR3 length is 13 residues. In germline, CDR1 is SGHRS, CDR2 YFSETQ. The V end was cut by 5 bases, the J end by 7 bases, with 10 bases between. Drawing the rest from reference TRBV5-1 and TRBJ1-6, the complete variable domain is KAGVTQTPRYLIKTRGQQVTLSCSPISGHRSVSWYQQTPGQGLQFLFEYFSETQRNKGNFPGRFSGRQFSNSRSEMNVSTLELGDSALYLCASSSTVNSPLHFGNGTRLTVT.

This chain uses TRBV18 with TRBJ2-5; D is undetermined. This CDR3 comprises 12 residues. V was shortened by 4 bases and J by 3 bases, with 6 bases between the two germline ends. The germline gives CDR1 KGHSH, CDR2 LQKENI. Here the CDR3 reads CASSQLKETQYF. In DNA, the CDR3 is TGTGCCAGCTCACAGCTTAAAGAGACCCAGTACTTC.

This clone appeared a few times. The chain is built from TRBV5-1 and TRBJ2-2; D is possibly TRBD2 (5 bases). V was cut by 9 bases and J by 0 bases, with 12 bases left in between. CDR3 size: 14 residues. CDR1 is SGHRS, CDR2 YFSETQ, per germline. CDR3 nucleotide sequence: TGCGCCACCTCGTTCGGGGCGAACACCGGGGAGCTGTTTTTT. Amino acid sequence: CATSFGANTGELFF.

This clone was seen just once. The J gene is TRBJ2-4, the V gene TRBV2, with D unclear. V lost 9 bases and J lost 2, with 11 bases in between. Germline V CDR1 and CDR2: SNHLY, FYNNEI. The CDR3 contains 13 residues. The CDR3 region has the DNA TGTGCCAGTTCCGAAGCGACCAAAAACATTCAGTACTTC. This translates into CASSEATKNIQYF.